The present entry profiles one T cell receptor (beta chain) with its context. Its antigen is still unknown. Scientists isolated CD4+ T cells after an approximately 10-day culture period ended. The vaccine given was either BNT162b2 or mRNA-1273, in two doses. This record comes from a study of vaccination effects on CD4 cells after COVID-19. Background on the study: Sequencing in the ViraFEST assay came after antigen-specific CD4+ T cells had been expanded with viral peptide pools, which were used to stimulate PBMC.

Clones were read by immunoSEQ multiplex PCR, and TCRdb kept only the in-frame ones, dropping some. The sample has tens of thousands of clones, 70% to 80% seen once. Sequenced material: CD4+ T cells from PBMCs cultured without peptide, taken after COVID-19 vaccination. The TCR was taken from a human donor who received a COVID-19 vaccine.

Written as DNA, the CDR3 is TGCGCCAGCAGCCGTACCCCAGGGGGGGCCAACACAGATACGCAGTATTTT. It codes for CASSRTPGGANTDTQYF. V gene TRBV5-1 combines with J gene TRBJ2-3, with D perhaps given as TRBD1 or TRBD2 (7 bases each). Looked up from germline, CDR1 is SGHRS and CDR2 is YFSETQ. The CDR3 runs 17 residues. V was trimmed by 4 bases and J by 2 bases, leaving 20 bases between them.